The rows below give T cell receptor beta chains drawn from one sample of a study of T cell changes during pregnancy in multiple sclerosis. This table comes from immunoSEQ multiplex PCR, and its TCRdb copy is limited to in-frame clones, with some not included. The sample yields some 74,000 clones, around 92% seen once. The starting material was peripheral blood, obtained before pregnancy. The receptor set was obtained from a female donor with multiple sclerosis, enrolled in a pregnancy study. The CDR3 runs from the conserved cysteine through the conserved F or W. The D gene is left open where the match is weak. A row's size may be missing; if present it is once, few, many or a size class.

>once|TRBV18|TRBD2|TRBJ2-1
CASSPLAGESEQFF
TGTGCCAGCTCACCCCTCGCGGGAGAATCTGAGCAGTTCTTC
>.|TRBV30|.|TRBJ2-1
CAWSADSYNEQFF
TGTGCCTGGAGTGCAGATTCCTACAATGAGCAGTTCTTC
>.|TRBV2|.|TRBJ1-2
CASRGTPGPQSPGIYGYTF
TGTGCCAGCAGGGGGACTCCGGGACCCCAGAGCCCTGGTATCTATGGCTACACCTTC
>.|TRBV9|.|TRBJ1-3
CASSADPRGAGNTIYF
TGTGCCAGCAGCGCCGACCCCCGGGGGGCTGGAAACACCATATATTTT
>few|TRBV5-4|TRBD2|TRBJ2-7
CASSLGLAPKPGEQYF
TGTGCCAGCAGCCTAGGACTAGCGCCCAAGCCAGGAGAGCAGTACTTC
>.|TRBV7-2|.|TRBJ2-7
CASSLAPETYEQYF
TGTGCCAGCAGCTTAGCTCCCGAAACATACGAGCAGTACTTC
>.|TRBV6-5|.|TRBJ2-7
CASTQGSGEQYF
TGTGCCAGCACCCAGGGATCCGGCGAGCAGTACTTC
>once|TRBV19|TRBD1|TRBJ2-7
CASSRDSGYEQYF
TGTGCCAGTAGCAGGGACAGCGGCTACGAGCAGTACTTC
>.|TRBV4-3|.|TRBJ2-7
CASSQYGGSYEQYF
TGCGCCAGCAGCCAATACGGGGGCTCCTACGAGCAGTACTTC
>few|TRBV4-3|TRBD1|TRBJ2-5
CASSQGTGKQETQYF
TGCGCCAGCAGCCAAGGGACAGGCAAACAAGAGACCCAGTACTTC
>.|TRBV19|TRBD1|TRBJ1-1
CASRKYPGQGLNTEAFF
TGTGCCAGTAGAAAATACCCGGGACAGGGGCTGAACACTGAAGCTTTCTTT
>.|TRBV27|.|TRBJ1-1
CASTPLGSNTEAFF
TGTGCCAGCACCCCCCTAGGAAGTAACACTGAAGCTTTCTTT
>once|TRBV19|.|TRBJ1-2
CASSFGVGLRGYTF
TGTGCCAGTAGTTTCGGGGTCGGATTGCGTGGCTACACCTTC
>.|TRBV19|.|TRBJ2-1
CASSLTPGLRGEQFF
TGTGCCAGTAGTTTGACTCCCGGTTTGCGTGGTGAGCAGTTCTTC
>.|TRBV6-6|.|TRBJ2-7
CASSHERSYEQYF
TGTGCCAGCAGTCACGAGCGCTCCTACGAGCAGTACTTC
>.|TRBV5-1|TRBD1|TRBJ2-5
CASSRRQGSQETQYF
TGCGCCAGCAGTAGGAGACAGGGGTCCCAAGAGACCCAGTACTTC
>.|TRBV7-8|.|TRBJ2-7
CASSIERESYEQYF
TGTGCCAGCAGCATCGAACGGGAGAGCTACGAGCAGTACTTC
>.|TRBV6-6|.|TRBJ1-2
CASSYKAGVLYGYTF
TGTGCCAGCAGTTACAAGGCAGGGGTTTTGTATGGCTACACCTTC
>.|TRBV28|.|TRBJ2-5
CASSLILGVETQYF
TGTGCCAGCAGTTTAATTCTGGGAGTCGAGACCCAGTACTTC
>.|TRBV7-9|TRBD2|TRBJ2-1
CASSLTTSGSYEQFF
TGTGCCAGCAGCTTAACGACTAGCGGGAGCTATGAGCAGTTCTTC
>.|TRBV28|.|TRBJ2-1
CASSFDNEQFF
TGTGCCAGCAGTTTCGACAATGAGCAGTTCTTC
>.|TRBV15|TRBD2|TRBJ2-7
CATSRSQTSPHEQYF
TGTGCCACCAGCAGATCTCAGACTAGCCCCCACGAGCAGTACTTC
>.|TRBV9|TRBD2|TRBJ2-5
CASSVIAGAIETQYF
TGTGCCAGCAGCGTTATAGCGGGAGCCATTGAGACCCAGTACTTC
>.|TRBV30|TRBD2|TRBJ2-1
CAHHSGSSYNEQFF
TGTGCCCACCATAGCGGGAGCTCCTACAATGAGCAGTTCTTC
>.|TRBV28|.|TRBJ1-5
CASSPRLDNQPQHF
TGTGCCAGCAGTCCCCGACTCGACAATCAGCCCCAGCATTTT
>.|TRBV6-5|TRBD1|TRBJ2-7
CASQTGPYEQYF
TGTGCCAGCCAGACAGGGCCCTACGAGCAGTACTTC
>.|TRBV11-3|.|TRBJ2-7
CASSRAGTLYEQYF
TGTGCCAGCAGCCGCGCCGGGACACTCTACGAGCAGTACTTC
>.|TRBV4-2|TRBD2|TRBJ2-7
CASSQGTSGRPEQYF
TGTGCCAGCAGCCAAGGGACTAGCGGGAGACCCGAGCAGTACTTC
>.|TRBV19|.|TRBJ2-4
CASSDGDWNIQYF
TGTGCCAGTAGTGACGGAGATTGGAACATTCAGTACTTC
>.|TRBV19|TRBD1|TRBJ1-2
CASSTGQFGGYTF
TGTGCCAGTAGTACGGGACAGTTTGGTGGCTACACCTTC
>.|TRBV7-6|.|TRBJ1-1
CASSLVWGDEAFF
TGTGCCAGCAGCTTAGTATGGGGGGATGAAGCTTTCTTT
>.|TRBV6-1|.|TRBJ1-2
CASSVLSQGKGYTF
TGTGCCAGCAGTGTCCTAAGCCAGGGGAAGGGCTACACCTTC
>.|TRBV7-2|TRBD2|TRBJ2-1
CASGTRATPSYNEQFF
TGTGCCAGCGGGACTAGGGCGACTCCCTCCTACAATGAGCAGTTCTTC
>.|TRBV18|TRBD1|TRBJ1-5
CASSPGQGSNQPQHF
TGTGCCAGCTCACCGGGACAGGGAAGCAATCAGCCCCAGCATTTT
>.|TRBV19|TRBD2|TRBJ2-1
CASSIGFRAGEGEQFF
TGTGCCAGTAGTATAGGCTTTAGGGCGGGAGAGGGTGAGCAGTTCTTC
>.|TRBV5-4|.|TRBJ1-2
CASSPPGQNYGYTF
TGTGCCAGCAGCCCTCCGGGACAAAACTATGGCTACACCTTC
>.|TRBV5-3|TRBD2|TRBJ2-3
CARSLLPREGADTQYF
TGTGCCAGAAGCTTGTTACCGCGGGAGGGCGCAGATACGCAGTATTTT
>.|TRBV11-3|TRBD1|TRBJ2-7
CASSFRQGAEQYF
TGTGCCAGCAGTTTCCGACAGGGGGCCGAGCAGTACTTC
>.|TRBV5-1|.|TRBJ2-3
CASSLAGKVTDTQYF
TGCGCCAGCAGCTTGGCGGGGAAAGTCACAGATACGCAGTATTTT
>.|TRBV18|TRBD1|TRBJ1-1
CASSPRQGKYTEAFF
TGTGCCAGCTCACCCCGACAGGGGAAGTACACTGAAGCTTTCTTT
>.|TRBV29-1|.|TRBJ1-2
CSVPLGPHGYTF
TGCAGCGTTCCCCTGGGCCCCCATGGCTACACCTTC
>.|TRBV29-1|.|TRBJ1-4
CSVGGATNEKLFF
TGCAGCGTTGGCGGGGCAACTAATGAAAAACTGTTTTTT
>.|TRBV6-5|.|TRBJ1-5
CASSPRGGGNQPQHF
TGTGCCAGCAGCCCCCGAGGAGGAGGCAATCAGCCCCAGCATTTT
>.|TRBV4-2|.|TRBJ1-2
CASSQDDSLANYGYTF
TGTGCCAGCAGCCAAGATGACAGTTTAGCTAACTATGGCTACACCTTC
>.|TRBV9|TRBD1|TRBJ2-5
CASSGPGQGMETQYF
TGTGCCAGCAGCGGACCGGGACAGGGGATGGAGACCCAGTACTTC
>once|TRBV29-1|TRBD1|TRBJ2-1
CSVPRQGVGYNEQFF
TGCAGCGTTCCAAGACAGGGGGTGGGCTACAATGAGCAGTTCTTC
>.|TRBV27|TRBD1|TRBJ1-1
CASSPQGAGTEAFF
TGTGCCAGCAGTCCGCAGGGGGCGGGTACTGAAGCTTTCTTT
>.|TRBV6-5|.|TRBJ2-5
CASRGSGYGQETQYF
TGTGCCAGCAGGGGGTCGGGGTACGGGCAAGAGACCCAGTACTTC
>.|TRBV7-8|.|TRBJ1-5
CASSRAGAVGNQPQHF
TGTGCCAGCAGCCGCGCGGGAGCAGTCGGCAATCAGCCCCAGCATTTT